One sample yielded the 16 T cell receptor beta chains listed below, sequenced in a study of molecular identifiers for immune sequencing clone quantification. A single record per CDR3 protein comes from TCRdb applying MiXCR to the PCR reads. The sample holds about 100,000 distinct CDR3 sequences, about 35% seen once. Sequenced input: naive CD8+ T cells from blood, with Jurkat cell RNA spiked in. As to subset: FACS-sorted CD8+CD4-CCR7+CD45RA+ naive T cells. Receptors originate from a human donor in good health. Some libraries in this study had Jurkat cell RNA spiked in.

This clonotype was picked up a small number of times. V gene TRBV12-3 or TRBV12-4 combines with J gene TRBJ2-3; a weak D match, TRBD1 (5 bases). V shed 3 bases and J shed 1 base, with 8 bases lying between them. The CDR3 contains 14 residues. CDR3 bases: TGTGCCAGCAGTTTCGGACACCGCACAGATACGCAGTATTTT. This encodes CASSFGHRTDTQYF.

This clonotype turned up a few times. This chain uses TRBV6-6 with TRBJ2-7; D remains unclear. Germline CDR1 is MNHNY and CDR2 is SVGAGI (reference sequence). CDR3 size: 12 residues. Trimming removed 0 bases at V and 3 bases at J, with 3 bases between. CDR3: CASSYSVYEQYF. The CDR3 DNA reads TGTGCCAGCAGTTACTCGGTCTACGAGCAGTACTTC.

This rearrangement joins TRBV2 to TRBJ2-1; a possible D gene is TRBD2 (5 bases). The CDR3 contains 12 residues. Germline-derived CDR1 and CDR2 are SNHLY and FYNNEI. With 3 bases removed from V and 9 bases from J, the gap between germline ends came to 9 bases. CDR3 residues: CASSDLLAEQFF. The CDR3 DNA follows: TGTGCCAGCAGTGACCTCCTAGCTGAGCAGTTCTTC.

The CDR3 spells CASSLAAGHEQYF. The CDR3 region has the DNA TGTGCCAGCAGTTTAGCGGCAGGCCACGAGCAGTACTTC. This rearrangement joins TRBV12-3 or TRBV12-4 to TRBJ2-7; D ambiguous. The CDR3 is 13 amino acids. V was trimmed by 0 bases and J by 5 bases, leaving 8 bases between them.

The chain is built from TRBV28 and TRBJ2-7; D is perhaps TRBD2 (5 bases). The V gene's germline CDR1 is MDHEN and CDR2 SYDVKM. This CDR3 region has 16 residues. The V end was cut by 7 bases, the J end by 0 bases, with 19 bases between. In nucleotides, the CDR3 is TGTGCCAGCACCCTACAACGGAGGCGGAGCTCCTACGAGCAGTACTTC. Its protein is CASTLQRRRSSYEQYF.

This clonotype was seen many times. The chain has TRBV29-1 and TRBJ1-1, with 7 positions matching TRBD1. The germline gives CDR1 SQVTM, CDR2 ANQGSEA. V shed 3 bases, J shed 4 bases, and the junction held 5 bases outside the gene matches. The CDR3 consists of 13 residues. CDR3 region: CSVDDGDSTEAFF. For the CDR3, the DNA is TGCAGCGTTGATGATGGGGACAGCACTGAAGCTTTCTTT.

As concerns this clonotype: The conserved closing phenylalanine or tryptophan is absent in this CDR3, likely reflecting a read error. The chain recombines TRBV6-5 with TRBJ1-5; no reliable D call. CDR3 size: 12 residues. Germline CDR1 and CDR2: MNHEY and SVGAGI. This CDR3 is CARSAPGPPQHI. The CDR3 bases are TGTGCCCGCAGTGCCCCAGGACCGCCCCAGCATATT.

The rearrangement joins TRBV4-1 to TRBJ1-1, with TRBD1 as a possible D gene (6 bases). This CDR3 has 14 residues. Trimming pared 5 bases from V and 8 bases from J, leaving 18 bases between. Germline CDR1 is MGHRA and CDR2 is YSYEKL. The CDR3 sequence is CASSGPTGPKEAFF. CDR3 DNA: TGCGCCAGCAGCGGCCCCACAGGGCCAAAGGAAGCTTTCTTT.

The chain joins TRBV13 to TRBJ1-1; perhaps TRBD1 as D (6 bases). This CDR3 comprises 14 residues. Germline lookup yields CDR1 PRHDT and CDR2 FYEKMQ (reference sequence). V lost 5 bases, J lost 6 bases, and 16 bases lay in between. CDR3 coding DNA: TGTGCCAGCAGCGCCAAGACAGGTCACGCTGAAGCTTTCTTT. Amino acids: CASSAKTGHAEAFF.

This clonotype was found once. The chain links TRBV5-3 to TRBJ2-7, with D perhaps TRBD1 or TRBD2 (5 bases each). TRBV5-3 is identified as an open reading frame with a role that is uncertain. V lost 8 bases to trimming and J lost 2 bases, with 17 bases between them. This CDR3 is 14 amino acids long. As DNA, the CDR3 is TGTGCCAGCAGCCAAATGGGACGCGCCTACGAGCAGTACTTC. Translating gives CASSQMGRAYEQYF.

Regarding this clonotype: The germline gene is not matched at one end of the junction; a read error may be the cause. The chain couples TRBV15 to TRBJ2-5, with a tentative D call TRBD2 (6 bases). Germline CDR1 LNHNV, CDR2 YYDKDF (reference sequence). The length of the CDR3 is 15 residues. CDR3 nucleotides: TGTGCCACCAGCAGAGCAAGGAGGGACCCAGAGACCCTGTACTTC. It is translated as CATSRARRDPETLYF.

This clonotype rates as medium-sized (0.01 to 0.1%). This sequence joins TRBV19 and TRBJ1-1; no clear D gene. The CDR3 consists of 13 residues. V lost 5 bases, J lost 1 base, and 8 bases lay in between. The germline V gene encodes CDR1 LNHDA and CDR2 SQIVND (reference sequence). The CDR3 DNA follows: TGTGCCAGTAGTTTAGCAACGAACACTGAAGCTTTCTTT. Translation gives CASSLATNTEAFF. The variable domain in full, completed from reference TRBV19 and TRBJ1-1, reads DGGITQSPKYLFRKEGQNVTLSCEQNLNHDAMYWYRQDPGQGLRLIYYSQIVNDFQKGDIAEGYSVSREKKESFPLTVTSAQKNPTAFYLCASSLATNTEAFFGQGTRLTVV.

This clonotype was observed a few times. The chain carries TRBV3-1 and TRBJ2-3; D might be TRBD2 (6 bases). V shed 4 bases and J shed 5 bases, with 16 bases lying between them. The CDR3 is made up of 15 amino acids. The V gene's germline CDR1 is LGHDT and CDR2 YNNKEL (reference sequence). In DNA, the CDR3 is TGTGCCAGCAGCCTAGACGGGAGAGTCGGAGATACGCAGTATTTT. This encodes CASSLDGRVGDTQYF.

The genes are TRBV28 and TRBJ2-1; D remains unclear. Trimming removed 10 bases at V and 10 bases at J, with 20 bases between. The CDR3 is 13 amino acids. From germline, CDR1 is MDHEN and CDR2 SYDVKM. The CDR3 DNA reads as TGTGCCACCCAGCAAAGGGTTATGTGGGAGCAGTTCTTC. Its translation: CATQQRVMWEQFF.

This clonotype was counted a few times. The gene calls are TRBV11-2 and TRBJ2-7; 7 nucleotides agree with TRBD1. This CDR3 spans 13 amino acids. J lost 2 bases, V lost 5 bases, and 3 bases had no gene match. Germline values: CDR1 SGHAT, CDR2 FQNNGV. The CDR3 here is CASSVGQAYEQYF. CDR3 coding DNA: TGTGCCAGCAGCGTAGGACAGGCCTACGAGCAGTACTTC. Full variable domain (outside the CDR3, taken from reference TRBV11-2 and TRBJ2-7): EAGVAQSPRYKIIEKRQSVAFWCNPISGHATLYWYQQILGQGPKLLIQFQNNGVVDDSQLPKDRFSAERLKGVDSTLKIQPAKLEDSAVYLCASSVGQAYEQYFGPGTRLTVT.

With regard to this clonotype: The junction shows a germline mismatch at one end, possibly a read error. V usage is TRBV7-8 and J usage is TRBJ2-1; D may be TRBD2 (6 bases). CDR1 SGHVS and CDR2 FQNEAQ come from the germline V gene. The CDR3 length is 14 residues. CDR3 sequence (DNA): TGTGCCAGCAGCTTCCGGGACTCCCTCAATGAGCAGATCTTC. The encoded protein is CASSFRDSLNEQIF.